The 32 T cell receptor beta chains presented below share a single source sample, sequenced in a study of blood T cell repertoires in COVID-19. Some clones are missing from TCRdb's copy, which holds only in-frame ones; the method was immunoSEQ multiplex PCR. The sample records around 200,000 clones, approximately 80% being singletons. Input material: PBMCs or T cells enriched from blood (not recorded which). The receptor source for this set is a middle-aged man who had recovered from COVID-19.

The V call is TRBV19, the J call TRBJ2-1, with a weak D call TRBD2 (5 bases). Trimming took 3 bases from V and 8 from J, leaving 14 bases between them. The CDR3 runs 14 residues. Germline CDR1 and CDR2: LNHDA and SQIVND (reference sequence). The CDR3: CASSISGSSDEQFF. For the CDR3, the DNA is TGTGCCAGTAGTATTTCGGGATCATCCGATGAGCAGTTCTTC.

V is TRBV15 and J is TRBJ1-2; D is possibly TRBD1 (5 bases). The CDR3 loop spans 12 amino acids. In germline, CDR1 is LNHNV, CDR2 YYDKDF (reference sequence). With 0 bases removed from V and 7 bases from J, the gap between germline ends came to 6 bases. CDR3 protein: CATSRDRAGYTF. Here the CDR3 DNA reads TGTGCCACCAGCAGAGACAGGGCTGGCTACACCTTC.

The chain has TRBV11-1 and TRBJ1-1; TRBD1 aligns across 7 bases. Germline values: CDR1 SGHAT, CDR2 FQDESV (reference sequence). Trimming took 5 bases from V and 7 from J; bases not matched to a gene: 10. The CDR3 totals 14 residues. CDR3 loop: CASSPRTGYFEAFF. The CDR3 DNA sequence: TGTGCCAGCAGCCCCCGGACAGGATATTTTGAAGCTTTCTTT.

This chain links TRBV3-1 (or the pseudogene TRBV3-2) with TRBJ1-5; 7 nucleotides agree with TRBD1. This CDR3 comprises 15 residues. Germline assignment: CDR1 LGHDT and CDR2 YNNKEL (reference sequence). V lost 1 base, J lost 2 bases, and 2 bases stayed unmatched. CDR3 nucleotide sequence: TGTGCCAGCAGCCAAGGGGACAGCCGCAATCAGCCCCAGCATTTT. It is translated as CASSQGDSRNQPQHF.

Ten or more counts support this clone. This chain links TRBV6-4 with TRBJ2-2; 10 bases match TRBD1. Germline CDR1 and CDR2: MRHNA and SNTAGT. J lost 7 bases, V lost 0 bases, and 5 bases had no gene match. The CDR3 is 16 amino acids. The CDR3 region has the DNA TGTGCCAGCAGTGACTCTAGGGACAGGGGAGTCGGGGAGCTGTTTTTT. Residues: CASSDSRDRGVGELFF.

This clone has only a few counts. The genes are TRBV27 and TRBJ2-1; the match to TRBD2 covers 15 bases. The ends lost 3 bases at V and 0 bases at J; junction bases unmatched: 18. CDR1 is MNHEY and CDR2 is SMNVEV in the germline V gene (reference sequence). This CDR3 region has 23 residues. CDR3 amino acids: CASSLGQGTSGRSLLSSYNEQFF. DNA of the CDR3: TGTGCCAGCAGTTTGGGACAGGGGACTAGCGGGAGGTCCCTTCTTAGCTCCTACAATGAGCAGTTCTTC.

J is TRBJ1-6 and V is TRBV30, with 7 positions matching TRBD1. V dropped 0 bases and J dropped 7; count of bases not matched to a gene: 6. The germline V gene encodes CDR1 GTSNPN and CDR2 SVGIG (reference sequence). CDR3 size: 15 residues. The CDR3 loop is CAWSVGGVRNSPLHF. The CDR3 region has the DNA TGTGCCTGGAGTGTAGGGGGCGTTCGGAATTCACCCCTCCACTTT.

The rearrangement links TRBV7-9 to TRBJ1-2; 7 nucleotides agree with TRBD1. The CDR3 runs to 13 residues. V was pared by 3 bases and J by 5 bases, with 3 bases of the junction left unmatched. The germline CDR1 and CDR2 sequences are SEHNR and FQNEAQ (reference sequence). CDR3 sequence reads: CASSFGTAYGYTF. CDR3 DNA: TGTGCCAGCAGCTTCGGGACAGCTTATGGCTACACCTTC. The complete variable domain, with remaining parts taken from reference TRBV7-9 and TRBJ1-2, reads DTGVSQNPRHKITKRGQNVTFRCDPISEHNRLYWYRQTLGQGPEFLTYFQNEAQLEKSRLLSDRFSAERPKGSFSTLEIQRTEQGDSAMYLCASSFGTAYGYTFGSGTRLTVV.

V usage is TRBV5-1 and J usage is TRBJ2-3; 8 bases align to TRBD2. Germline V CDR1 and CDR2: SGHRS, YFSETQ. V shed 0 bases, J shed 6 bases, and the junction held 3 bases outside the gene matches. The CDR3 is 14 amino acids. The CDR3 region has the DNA TGCGCCAGCAGCTTGGCAGCGGGGGCGGATACGCAGTATTTT. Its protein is CASSLAAGADTQYF.

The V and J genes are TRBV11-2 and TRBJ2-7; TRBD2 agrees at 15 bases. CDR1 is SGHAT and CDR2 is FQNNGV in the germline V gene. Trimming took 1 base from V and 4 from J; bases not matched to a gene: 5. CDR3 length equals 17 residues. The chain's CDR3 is CASSLGGLAGGLYEQYF. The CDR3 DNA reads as TGTGCCAGCAGCTTAGGAGGACTAGCGGGGGGGTTATACGAGCAGTACTTC.

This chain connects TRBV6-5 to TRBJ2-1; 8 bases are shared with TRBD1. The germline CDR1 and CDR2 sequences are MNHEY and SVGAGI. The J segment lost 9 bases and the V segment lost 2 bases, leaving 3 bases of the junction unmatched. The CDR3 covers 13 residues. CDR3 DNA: TGTGCCAGCAGTTACACGACAGGGGTTGAGCAGTTCTTC. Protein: CASSYTTGVEQFF.

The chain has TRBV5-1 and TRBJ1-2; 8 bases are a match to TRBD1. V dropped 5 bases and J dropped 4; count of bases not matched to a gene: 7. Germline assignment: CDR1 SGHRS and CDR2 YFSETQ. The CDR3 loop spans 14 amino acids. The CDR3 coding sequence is TGCGCCAGCAGTACTCAGGGGGCGGGCTATGGCTACACCTTC. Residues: CASSTQGAGYGYTF.

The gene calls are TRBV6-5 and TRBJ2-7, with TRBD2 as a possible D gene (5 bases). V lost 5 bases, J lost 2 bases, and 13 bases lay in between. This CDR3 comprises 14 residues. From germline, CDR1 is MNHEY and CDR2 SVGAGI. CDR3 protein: CASSRGREAYEQYF. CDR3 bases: TGTGCCAGCAGTCGCGGACGGGAAGCCTACGAGCAGTACTTC.

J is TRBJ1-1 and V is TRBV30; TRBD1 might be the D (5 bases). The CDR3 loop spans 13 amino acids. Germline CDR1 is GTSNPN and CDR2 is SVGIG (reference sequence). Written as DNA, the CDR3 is TGTGCTTTAGACAGCGTCATGAACACTGAAGCTTTCTTT. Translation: CALDSVMNTEAFF.

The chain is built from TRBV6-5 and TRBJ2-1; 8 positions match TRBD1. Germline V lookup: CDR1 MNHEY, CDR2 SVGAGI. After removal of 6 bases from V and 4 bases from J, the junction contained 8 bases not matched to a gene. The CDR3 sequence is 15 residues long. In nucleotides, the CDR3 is TGTGCCAGCAGGAGTTGGACAGGGTATTACAATGAGCAGTTCTTC. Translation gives CASRSWTGYYNEQFF.

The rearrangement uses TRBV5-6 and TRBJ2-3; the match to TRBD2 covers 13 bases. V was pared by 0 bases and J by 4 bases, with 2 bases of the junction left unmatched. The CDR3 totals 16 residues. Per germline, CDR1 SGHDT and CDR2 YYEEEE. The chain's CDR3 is CASSLGLAGGPDTQYF. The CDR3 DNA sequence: TGTGCCAGCAGCTTGGGACTAGCGGGAGGACCAGATACGCAGTATTTT. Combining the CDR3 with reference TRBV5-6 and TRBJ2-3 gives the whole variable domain DAGVTQSPTHLIKTRGQQVTLRCSPKSGHDTVSWYQQALGQGPQFIFQYYEEEERQRGNFPDRFSGHQFPNYSSELNVNALLLGDSALYLCASSLGLAGGPDTQYFGPGTRLTVL.

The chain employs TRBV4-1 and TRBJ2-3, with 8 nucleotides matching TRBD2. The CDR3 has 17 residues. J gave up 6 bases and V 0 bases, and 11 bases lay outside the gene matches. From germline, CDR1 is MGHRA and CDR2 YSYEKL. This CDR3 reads CASSQDLTERGRDTQYF. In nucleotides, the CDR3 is TGCGCCAGCAGCCAAGATTTAACTGAGCGGGGGAGGGATACGCAGTATTTT.

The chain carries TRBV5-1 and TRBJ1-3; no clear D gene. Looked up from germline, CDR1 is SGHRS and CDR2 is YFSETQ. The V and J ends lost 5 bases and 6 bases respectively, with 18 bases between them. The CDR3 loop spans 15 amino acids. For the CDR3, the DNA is TGCGCCAGCAGTCCCGAGGGATCTCTGGTAAACACCATATATTTT. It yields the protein CASSPEGSLVNTIYF.

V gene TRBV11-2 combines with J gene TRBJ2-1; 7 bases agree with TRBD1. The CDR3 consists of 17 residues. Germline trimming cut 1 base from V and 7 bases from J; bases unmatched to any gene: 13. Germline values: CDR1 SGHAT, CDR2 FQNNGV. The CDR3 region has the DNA TGTGCCAGCAGCTTAGCTGCCTTGACAGGGCGAAGTAATGAGCAGTTCTTC. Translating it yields CASSLAALTGRSNEQFF.

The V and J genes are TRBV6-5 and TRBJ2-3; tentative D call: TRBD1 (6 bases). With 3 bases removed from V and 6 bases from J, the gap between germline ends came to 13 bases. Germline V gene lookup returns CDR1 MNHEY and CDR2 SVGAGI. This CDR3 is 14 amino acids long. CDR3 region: CASSYDRNTDTQYF. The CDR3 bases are TGTGCCAGCAGTTATGACAGGAATACGGATACGCAGTATTTT.

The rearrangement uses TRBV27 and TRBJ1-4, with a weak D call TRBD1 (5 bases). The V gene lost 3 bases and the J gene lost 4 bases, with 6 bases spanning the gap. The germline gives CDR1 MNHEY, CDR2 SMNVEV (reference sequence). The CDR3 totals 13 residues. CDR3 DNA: TGTGCCAGCAGTTTTCAGGGTAATGAAAAACTGTTTTTT. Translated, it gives CASSFQGNEKLFF.

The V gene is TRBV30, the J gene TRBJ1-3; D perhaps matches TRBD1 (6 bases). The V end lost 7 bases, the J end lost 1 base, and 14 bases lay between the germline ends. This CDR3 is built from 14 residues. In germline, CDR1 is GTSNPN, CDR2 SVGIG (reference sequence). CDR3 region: CAYGQGLSGNTIYF. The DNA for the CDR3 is TGTGCCTATGGGCAGGGGTTGTCTGGAAACACCATATATTTT. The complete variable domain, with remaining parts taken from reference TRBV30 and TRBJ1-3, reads SQTIHQWPATLVQPVGSPLSLECTVEGTSNPNLYWYRQAAGRGLQLLFYSVGIGQISSEVPQNLSASRPQDRQFILSSKKLLLSDSGFYLCAYGQGLSGNTIYFGEGSWLTVV.

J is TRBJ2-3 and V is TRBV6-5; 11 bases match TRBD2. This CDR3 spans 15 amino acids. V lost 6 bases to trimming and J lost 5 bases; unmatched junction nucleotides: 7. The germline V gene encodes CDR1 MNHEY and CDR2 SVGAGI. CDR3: CASRHSGRAIDTQYF. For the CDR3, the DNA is TGTGCCAGCAGACATAGCGGGAGGGCCATAGATACGCAGTATTTT.

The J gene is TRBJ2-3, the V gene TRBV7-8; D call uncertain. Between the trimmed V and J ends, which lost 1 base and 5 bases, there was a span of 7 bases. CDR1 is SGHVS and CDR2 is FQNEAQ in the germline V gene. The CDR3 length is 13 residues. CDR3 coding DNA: TGTGCCAGCAGCTTAGATATAGTAGATACGCAGTATTTT. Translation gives CASSLDIVDTQYF.

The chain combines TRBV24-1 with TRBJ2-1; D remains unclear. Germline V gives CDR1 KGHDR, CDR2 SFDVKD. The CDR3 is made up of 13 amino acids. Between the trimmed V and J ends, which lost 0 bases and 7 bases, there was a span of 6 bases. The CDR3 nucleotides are TGTGCCACCAGTGATTTGGTCGAGAATGAGCAGTTCTTC. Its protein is CATSDLVENEQFF.

The CDR3 sequence is CASSFVFNSPLHF. CDR3 DNA sequence: TGTGCCAGCAGTTTCGTTTTTAATTCACCCCTCCACTTT. The chain recombines TRBV27 with TRBJ1-6; no clear D. The V gene's germline CDR1 is MNHEY and CDR2 SMNVEV (reference sequence). Trimming shortened V by 3 bases and J by 6 bases, and 6 bases separated the two germline ends. The length of the CDR3 is 13 residues.

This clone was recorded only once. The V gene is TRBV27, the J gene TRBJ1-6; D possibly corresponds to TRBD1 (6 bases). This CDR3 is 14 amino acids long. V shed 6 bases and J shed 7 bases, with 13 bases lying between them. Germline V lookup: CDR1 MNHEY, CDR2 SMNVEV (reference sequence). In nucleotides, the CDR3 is TGTGCCAGCAGGCCACAGAGGGGGAATTCACCCCTCCACTTT. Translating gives CASRPQRGNSPLHF.

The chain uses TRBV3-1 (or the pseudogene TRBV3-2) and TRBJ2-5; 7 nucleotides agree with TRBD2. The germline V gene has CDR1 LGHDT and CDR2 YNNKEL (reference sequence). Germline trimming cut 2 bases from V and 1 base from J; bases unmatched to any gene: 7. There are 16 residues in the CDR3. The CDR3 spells CASSQPRSSGQETQYF. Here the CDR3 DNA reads TGTGCCAGCAGCCAACCCCGATCTAGCGGCCAAGAGACCCAGTACTTC.

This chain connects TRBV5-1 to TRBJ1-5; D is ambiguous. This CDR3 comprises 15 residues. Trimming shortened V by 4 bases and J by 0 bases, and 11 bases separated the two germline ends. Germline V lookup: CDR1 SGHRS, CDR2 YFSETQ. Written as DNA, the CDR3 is TGCGCCAGCAGCCCTGGGGAGTATAGCAATCAGCCCCAGCATTTT. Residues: CASSPGEYSNQPQHF.

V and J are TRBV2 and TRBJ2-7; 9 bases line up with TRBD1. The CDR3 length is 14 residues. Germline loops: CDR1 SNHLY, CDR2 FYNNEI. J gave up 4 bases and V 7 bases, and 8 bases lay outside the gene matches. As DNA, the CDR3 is TGTGCCAGCATGGGGACAGGGCTTAGGTACGAGCAGTACTTC. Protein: CASMGTGLRYEQYF.

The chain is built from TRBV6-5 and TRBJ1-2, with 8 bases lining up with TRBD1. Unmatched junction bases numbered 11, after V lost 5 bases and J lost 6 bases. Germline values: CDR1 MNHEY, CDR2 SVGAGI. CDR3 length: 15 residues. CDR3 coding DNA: TGTGCCAGCAGTATCCCTACCGGACAGGGTCATGGCTACACCTTC. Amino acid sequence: CASSIPTGQGHGYTF.

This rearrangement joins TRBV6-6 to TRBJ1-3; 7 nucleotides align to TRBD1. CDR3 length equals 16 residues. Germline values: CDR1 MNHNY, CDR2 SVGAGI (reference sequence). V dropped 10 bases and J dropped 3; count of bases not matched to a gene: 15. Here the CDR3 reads CATEAPHRGGGNTIYF. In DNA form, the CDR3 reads TGTGCCACGGAGGCTCCCCACAGGGGTGGTGGAAACACCATATATTTT.